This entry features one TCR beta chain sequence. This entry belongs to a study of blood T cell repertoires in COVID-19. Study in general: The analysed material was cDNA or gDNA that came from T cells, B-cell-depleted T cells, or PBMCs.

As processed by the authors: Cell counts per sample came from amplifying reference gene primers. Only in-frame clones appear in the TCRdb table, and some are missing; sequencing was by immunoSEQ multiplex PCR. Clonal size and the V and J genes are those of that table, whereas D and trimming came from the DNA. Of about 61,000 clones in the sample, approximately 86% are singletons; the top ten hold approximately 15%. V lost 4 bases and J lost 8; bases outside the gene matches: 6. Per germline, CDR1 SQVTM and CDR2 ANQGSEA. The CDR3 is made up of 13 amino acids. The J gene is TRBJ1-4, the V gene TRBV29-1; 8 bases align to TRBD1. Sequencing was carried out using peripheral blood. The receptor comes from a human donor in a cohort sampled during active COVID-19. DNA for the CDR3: TGCAGCGTTGCGCAGGGGGCACAGGAAAAACTGTTTTTT. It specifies CSVAQGAQEKLFF.